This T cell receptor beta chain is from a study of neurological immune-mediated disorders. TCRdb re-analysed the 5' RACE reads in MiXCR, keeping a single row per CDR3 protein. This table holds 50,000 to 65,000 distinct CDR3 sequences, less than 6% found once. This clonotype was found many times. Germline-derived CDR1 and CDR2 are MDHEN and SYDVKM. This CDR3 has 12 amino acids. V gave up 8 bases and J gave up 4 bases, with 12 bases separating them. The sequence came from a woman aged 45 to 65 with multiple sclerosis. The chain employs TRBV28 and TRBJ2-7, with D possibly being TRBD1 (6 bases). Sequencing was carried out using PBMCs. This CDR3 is CASQEGVYEQYF. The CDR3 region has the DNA TGTGCCAGCCAAGAGGGGGTGTACGAGCAGTACTTC.